One sample yielded the 16 T cell receptor beta chains listed below, sequenced in a study of T cell responses to AZD1222 COVID-19 vaccine. Profiling relied on immunoSEQ multiplex PCR, and the TCRdb table lists in-frame clones only, not all of them. The sample lists approximately 150,000 clones; 90% to 95% were seen once. The sample here was peripheral blood, taken on day 0 of AZD1222 vaccination. The receptors come from an adult in good health.

The chain joins TRBV27 to TRBJ1-6; 9 nucleotides match TRBD1. Germline loops: CDR1 MNHEY, CDR2 SMNVEV (reference sequence). V was clipped by 3 bases and J by 10 bases; unmatched bases: 7. The CDR3 is made up of 15 amino acids. CDR3 residues: CASSLSRDRVSPLHF. CDR3 DNA sequence: TGTGCCAGCAGTTTGTCCCGGGACAGGGTCTCACCCCTCCACTTT.

The CDR3 coding sequence is TGTGCCAACAAACCCTCAGGGGGCAACACTGAAGCTTTCTTT. This sequence encodes CANKPSGGNTEAFF. The chain recombines TRBV28 with TRBJ1-1; 8 positions agree with TRBD1. This CDR3 contains 14 residues. V gave up 10 bases and J gave up 2 bases; unmatched junction bases: 9. Per germline, CDR1 MDHEN and CDR2 SYDVKM.

This clone was counted a single time. The chain is built from TRBV3-1 (or the pseudogene TRBV3-2) and TRBJ1-1; D remains ambiguous. The CDR3 is made up of 14 amino acids. Germline V gene sequence: CDR1 LGHDT, CDR2 YNNKEL (reference sequence). The V gene lost 0 bases and the J gene lost 6 bases, with 11 bases spanning the gap. The CDR3 coding sequence is TGTGCCAGCAGCCAAGATTGGCACGGCGCTGAAGCTTTCTTT. It translates to CASSQDWHGAEAFF.

This clone was seen once. The CDR3 DNA is TGTGCCAGTAGGGTCGACAGGGATTACACTGAAGCTTTCTTT. It is translated as CASRVDRDYTEAFF. This rearrangement joins TRBV19 to TRBJ1-1; TRBD1 matches 7 bases. The CDR3 runs to 14 residues. The V segment lost 6 bases and the J segment 3 bases; nucleotides outside the gene matches: 7. CDR1 is LNHDA and CDR2 is SQIVND in the germline V gene (reference sequence).

The chain's CDR3 is CASSQAGQGSSYNSPLHF. The CDR3 DNA follows: TGCGCCAGCAGCCAAGCGGGACAGGGCTCCTCCTATAATTCACCCCTCCACTTT. The J gene is TRBJ1-6, the V gene TRBV4-1, with TRBD1 identical over 9 bases. J gave up 0 bases and V 1 base, and 4 bases lay outside the gene matches. The CDR3 spans 18 residues. CDR1 is MGHRA and CDR2 is YSYEKL in the germline V gene.

This chain connects TRBV28 to TRBJ1-1; perhaps TRBD1 as D (5 bases). Germline CDR1 is MDHEN and CDR2 is SYDVKM. V was pared by 6 bases and J by 0 bases, with 8 bases between. The CDR3 extends over 13 amino acids. The DNA for the CDR3 is TGTGCCAGCAGCCCCAGGGTGAACACTGAAGCTTTCTTT. Translating gives CASSPRVNTEAFF.

The chain couples TRBV19 to TRBJ1-4, with D unclear. This CDR3 comprises 15 residues. The germline CDR1 and CDR2 sequences are LNHDA and SQIVND (reference sequence). V dropped 5 bases and J dropped 0 bases, with 10 bases sitting between them. CDR3 DNA: TGTGCCAGTAGTGTCGGACGGGCAACTAATGAAAAACTGTTTTTT. It specifies CASSVGRATNEKLFF.

The chain has TRBV19 and TRBJ1-2, with 8 bases matching TRBD1. After removal of 4 bases from V and 3 bases from J, the junction contained 4 bases not matched to a gene. From germline, CDR1 is LNHDA and CDR2 SQIVND (reference sequence). The CDR3 contains 14 residues. The CDR3 DNA follows: TGTGCCAGTAGTAGACCGACAGGGGACTATGGCTACACCTTC. It encodes CASSRPTGDYGYTF.

The J gene is TRBJ1-1, the V gene TRBV3-1 (or the pseudogene TRBV3-2), with a tentative D call TRBD1 (6 bases). The V end was cut by 5 bases, the J end by 1 base, with 14 bases between. The CDR3 is 15 residues long. Germline loops: CDR1 LGHDT, CDR2 YNNKEL (reference sequence). The CDR3 DNA is TGTGCCAGCAGCGCGGTCTCGGGGGCGAACACTGAAGCTTTCTTT. Its protein product is CASSAVSGANTEAFF.

The rearrangement joins TRBV10-3 to TRBJ1-1; no definite D call. There are 12 residues in the CDR3. Per the germline V gene, CDR1 is ENHRY and CDR2 is SYGVKD. V gave up 2 bases and J gave up 8 bases, with 9 bases separating them. The CDR3 sequence is CAISETRKEAFF. The DNA for the CDR3 is TGTGCCATCAGTGAGACTCGAAAAGAAGCTTTCTTT.

The gene calls are TRBV7-7 and TRBJ2-6; the D gene is possibly TRBD2 (5 bases). The CDR3 runs to 13 residues. Germline CDR1 is SSHAT and CDR2 is FNYEAQ (reference sequence). CDR3 protein: CASVASGANVLTF. CDR3 DNA: TGTGCTAGCGTGGCTTCTGGGGCCAACGTCCTGACTTTC.

This clone was counted between two and nine times. The rearrangement links TRBV7-2 to TRBJ2-1; either TRBD1 or TRBD2 may supply D (6 bases each). This CDR3 contains 16 residues. In germline, CDR1 is SGHTA, CDR2 FQGNSA. The V gene lost 5 bases and the J gene lost 3 bases, with 17 bases spanning the gap. The CDR3 bases are TGTGCCAGCAGCCCGGTGGGGGGCCATCTCTACAATGAGCAGTTCTTC. This encodes CASSPVGGHLYNEQFF.

The chain couples TRBV9 to TRBJ2-1; 10 bases align to TRBD2. This CDR3 spans 15 amino acids. The V gene end was trimmed by 0 bases and the J gene end by 9 bases; junction bases not matched to a gene: 6. Looked up from germline, CDR1 is SGDLS and CDR2 is YYNGEE. The CDR3 loop is CASSVGPAGGGEQFF. In DNA form, the CDR3 reads TGTGCCAGCAGCGTAGGGCCAGCGGGAGGGGGTGAGCAGTTCTTC.

The chain recombines TRBV18 with TRBJ2-1; 9 bases map to TRBD2. Germline CDR1 reads KGHSH; CDR2 reads LQKENI. V trimming: 2 bases; J trimming: 4 bases; junction bases outside the gene matches: 9. There are 17 residues in the CDR3. This CDR3 is CASSPLMSGGFYNEQFF. The CDR3 nucleotides are TGTGCCAGCTCACCATTGATGAGCGGGGGGTTTTACAATGAGCAGTTCTTC.

The V call is TRBV19, the J call TRBJ1-5; no clear D gene. Germline V lookup: CDR1 LNHDA, CDR2 SQIVND (reference sequence). V lost 5 bases and J 0 bases, leaving 11 bases between the germline ends. CDR3 length: 15 amino acids. The CDR3 is CASSFQRNSNQPQHF. CDR3 nucleotide sequence: TGTGCCAGTAGTTTCCAGAGAAATAGCAATCAGCCCCAGCATTTT.

V is TRBV11-2 and J is TRBJ2-7; TRBD2 agrees at 12 bases. J was trimmed by 7 bases and V by 5 bases; bases with no gene match: 6. In germline, CDR1 is SGHAT, CDR2 FQNNGV. The CDR3 extends over 14 amino acids. CDR3 nucleotides: TGTGCCAGCAGCCGCCGACTAGCGGGAGAGGAGCAGTACTTC. This gives the protein CASSRRLAGEEQYF.